Listed here is a single TCR beta chain. Antigen unknown. The use of a sample-barcoded 5' primer and a J-beta primer mix characterized a second PCR of about 6 to 11 cycles. Each single sample gave us at least 3 million CDR3-containing paired-end reads. MiXCR, run by TCRdb on the 5' RACE reads, gives a single entry per CDR3 protein. The sample carries approximately 690,000 distinct CDR3 sequences, roughly 41% recorded once. The data belong to a study of blood T cells in healthy people across ages. Findings and caveats of the study: Diversity was estimated from one million T cells, and these estimates were considered underestimates.

Each donor gave roughly 9.8 milliliters of peripheral blood. The CDR3 spans 15 residues. Germline-derived CDR1 and CDR2 are MNHEY and SVGAGI. This chain uses TRBV6-5 with TRBJ2-4, with 10 bases fitting TRBD1. The assigned J gene may be wrong: the sequence end matches TRBJ2-7 better. This clonotype was sampled from a man older than 75 in good health. Sequencing used blood. The CDR3 DNA reads as TGTGCCAGCAGTTACTGGGACAGGGGCGTCTACGAGCAGTACTTC. It specifies CASSYWDRGVYEQYF.